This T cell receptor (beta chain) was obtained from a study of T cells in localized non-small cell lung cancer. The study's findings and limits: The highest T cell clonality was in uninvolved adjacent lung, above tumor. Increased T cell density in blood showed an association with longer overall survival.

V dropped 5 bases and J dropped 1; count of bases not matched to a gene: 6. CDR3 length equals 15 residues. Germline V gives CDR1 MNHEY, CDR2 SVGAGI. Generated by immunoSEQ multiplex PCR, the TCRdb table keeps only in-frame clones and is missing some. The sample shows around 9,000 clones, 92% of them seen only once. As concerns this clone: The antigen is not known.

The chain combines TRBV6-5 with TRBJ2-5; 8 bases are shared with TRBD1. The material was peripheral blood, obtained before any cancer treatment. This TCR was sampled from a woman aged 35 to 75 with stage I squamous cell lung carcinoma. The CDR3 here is CASSTTGEFQETQYF. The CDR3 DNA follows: TGTGCCAGCAGTACGACAGGGGAATTCCAAGAGACCCAGTACTTC.